Following are 17 T cell receptor beta chains from one sample sequenced in a study of neoadjuvant anti-PD-1 for oral cavity cancer. Assay: immunoSEQ multiplex PCR; the TCRdb copy retains only in-frame clones and omits some. The sample lists about 72,000 clones; 83% were seen once. Specimen: PBMCs, collected before nivolumab (anti-PD-1) treatment. The origin of the receptors is a person aged 35 to 85 with oral cavity squamous cell carcinoma.

In this sample, this clone turned up a few times. This sequence joins TRBV5-1 and TRBJ2-1; D is perhaps TRBD2 (5 bases). CDR1 and CDR2 from the germline V gene are SGHRS and YFSETQ. V lost 4 bases to trimming and J lost 5 bases, with 13 bases between them. The length of the CDR3 is 14 residues. The CDR3 sequence is CASSRGTVNNEQFF. The DNA of the CDR3 is TGCGCCAGCAGCCGGGGTACAGTAAACAATGAGCAGTTCTTC. Full variable domain (rest looked up from reference TRBV5-1 and TRBJ2-1): KAGVTQTPRYLIKTRGQQVTLSCSPISGHRSVSWYQQTPGQGLQFLFEYFSETQRNKGNFPGRFSGRQFSNSRSEMNVSTLELGDSALYLCASSRGTVNNEQFFGPGTRLTVL.

The chain links TRBV7-8 to TRBJ2-1; D ambiguous. This CDR3 comprises 13 residues. Germline CDR1 and CDR2: SGHVS and FQNEAQ. V was shortened by 3 bases and J by 4 bases, with 7 bases between the two germline ends. In DNA, the CDR3 is TGTGCCAGCAGCTTCCTTTCTTACAATGAGCAGTTCTTC. Protein sequence: CASSFLSYNEQFF.

This chain connects TRBV2 to TRBJ1-1, with D uncertain. Looked up from germline, CDR1 is SNHLY and CDR2 is FYNNEI. The V end was cut by 6 bases, the J end by 3 bases, with 11 bases between. This CDR3 region has 13 residues. The CDR3 nucleotides read TGTGCCAGCAGCCGACGGCTTTACACTGAAGCTTTCTTT. This translates into CASSRRLYTEAFF.

The chain joins TRBV7-9 to TRBJ2-4, with D perhaps TRBD1 or TRBD2 (5 bases each). V lost 3 bases, J lost 1 base, and 16 bases lay in between. The CDR3 runs 17 residues. Germline assignment: CDR1 SEHNR and CDR2 FQNEAQ (reference sequence). This chain's CDR3 is CASSFPDRDGAKNIQYF. The DNA for the CDR3 is TGTGCCAGCAGCTTCCCCGATCGGGACGGCGCCAAAAACATTCAGTACTTC.

This clone turned up a few times. The V gene is TRBV5-6, the J gene TRBJ2-1; D not resolved. Germline values: CDR1 SGHDT, CDR2 YYEEEE. Deletions cut 4 bases from V and 10 bases from J, with 9 bases between. The CDR3 totals 11 residues. CDR3 DNA: TGTGCCAGCAGCCGTCAGACGGAGCAGTTCTTC. It is translated as CASSRQTEQFF. The full variable domain, with the rest looked up from reference TRBV5-6 and TRBJ2-1, is DAGVTQSPTHLIKTRGQQVTLRCSPKSGHDTVSWYQQALGQGPQFIFQYYEEEERQRGNFPDRFSGHQFPNYSSELNVNALLLGDSALYLCASSRQTEQFFGPGTRLTVL.

This chain connects TRBV6-6 to TRBJ1-1; 9 positions match TRBD1. Germline V lookup: CDR1 MNHNY, CDR2 SVGAGI (reference sequence). Trimming removed 3 bases from V and 2 bases from J; junction bases left unmatched: 7. CDR3 size: 16 residues. The CDR3 is CASSYGTGTVNTEAFF. The CDR3 DNA reads as TGTGCCAGCAGTTATGGGACAGGGACAGTAAACACTGAAGCTTTCTTT.

This chain links TRBV19 with TRBJ1-5; 7 nucleotides agree with TRBD1. Germline V gives CDR1 LNHDA, CDR2 SQIVND (reference sequence). The CDR3 is made up of 14 amino acids. V shed 2 bases, J shed 4 bases, and the junction held 2 bases outside the gene matches. The CDR3 sequence is CASSISGGNQPQHF. DNA for the CDR3: TGTGCCAGTAGTATATCAGGGGGAAATCAGCCCCAGCATTTT.

This chain joins TRBV6-1 and TRBJ2-3; D not certain. CDR3 length: 12 residues. CDR1 MNHNS and CDR2 SASEGT come from the germline V gene. Deletions cut 6 bases from V and 2 bases from J, with 6 bases between. CDR3 nucleotides: TGTGCCAGCAGCCCGTTCACAGATACGCAGTATTTT. Its translation: CASSPFTDTQYF.

The chain couples TRBV23-1 to TRBJ1-1, with D maybe TRBD1 (6 bases). TRBV23-1 is sorted into the ORF group, with uncertain function. This CDR3 comprises 15 residues. V gave up 3 bases and J gave up 2 bases, with 13 bases separating them. In DNA, the CDR3 is TGCGCCAGCAGTCAGACCGGGACACCCAACACTGAAGCTTTCTTT. It specifies CASSQTGTPNTEAFF.

This clone was seen a single time. The V gene is TRBV5-1, the J gene TRBJ1-1; D perhaps matches TRBD1 (5 bases). Trimming shortened V by 2 bases and J by 4 bases, and 12 bases separated the two germline ends. The CDR3 has 14 residues. Germline V lookup: CDR1 SGHRS, CDR2 YFSETQ. CDR3 region: CASSLQVDTTEAFF. CDR3 coding DNA: TGCGCCAGCAGCTTACAGGTCGACACCACTGAAGCTTTCTTT.

This chain joins TRBV5-4 and TRBJ2-2; possible D gene TRBD1, 5 bases. CDR3 size: 15 residues. V was clipped by 4 bases and J by 1 base, with 11 bases between them. CDR1 and CDR2 (germline): SGHNT, YYREEE (reference sequence). The CDR3 here is CASSLSTGNTGELFF. The CDR3 DNA is TGTGCCAGCAGCCTATCCACAGGGAACACCGGGGAGCTGTTTTTT.

CDR3 in amino acids: CASSIAEYNEQFF. The CDR3 DNA is TGTGCCAGTAGTATAGCAGAGTACAATGAGCAGTTCTTC. J is TRBJ2-1 and V is TRBV19; D is unclear. Between the trimmed V and J ends, which lost 1 base and 4 bases, there was a span of 5 bases. The CDR3 consists of 13 residues. In germline, CDR1 is LNHDA, CDR2 SQIVND (reference sequence).

The rearrangement joins TRBV30 to TRBJ1-2; D gene ambiguous. Germline V gene data show CDR1 as GTSNPN and CDR2 as SVGIG (reference sequence). The CDR3 runs to 13 residues. V was pared by 0 bases and J by 4 bases, with 9 bases between. CDR3 sequence reads: CAWSVQTSYGYTF. In nucleotides, the CDR3 is TGTGCCTGGAGTGTACAGACCAGCTATGGCTACACCTTC.

This chain's CDR3 is CASSISGDNQPQHF. CDR3 bases: TGTGCCAGTAGTATATCAGGGGACAATCAGCCCCAGCATTTT. The chain couples TRBV19 to TRBJ1-5; perhaps TRBD1 as D (6 bases). V lost 2 bases, J lost 3 bases, and 8 bases lay in between. The CDR3 spans 14 residues. The germline V gene encodes CDR1 LNHDA and CDR2 SQIVND (reference sequence). The full variable domain, in which reference TRBV19 and TRBJ1-5 provide the parts outside the CDR3, is DGGITQSPKYLFRKEGQNVTLSCEQNLNHDAMYWYRQDPGQGLRLIYYSQIVNDFQKGDIAEGYSVSREKKESFPLTVTSAQKNPTAFYLCASSISGDNQPQHFGDGTRLSIL.

V usage is TRBV4-2 and J usage is TRBJ2-5; a weak D match, TRBD2 (5 bases). The CDR3 sequence is 14 residues long. Germline CDR1 is LGHNA and CDR2 is YNFKEQ. V lost 4 bases to trimming and J lost 2 bases, with 11 bases between them. The CDR3 coding sequence is TGTGCCAGCAGCCCAAGAGGAGGACAAGAGACCCAGTACTTC. Encoded protein: CASSPRGGQETQYF.

This clone was picked up one time. V and J are TRBV2 and TRBJ1-4; 7 positions agree with TRBD1. The CDR3 is made up of 15 amino acids. The germline gives CDR1 SNHLY, CDR2 FYNNEI. V shed 7 bases, J shed 8 bases, and the junction held 13 bases outside the gene matches. The CDR3 DNA sequence: TGTGCCAGCAAACCCTCGACAGGGTCGGTGGAAAAACTGTTTTTT. Its translation is CASKPSTGSVEKLFF. Complete variable domain (other parts from reference TRBV2 and TRBJ1-4): EPEVTQTPSHQVTQMGQEVILRCVPISNHLYFYWYRQILGQKVEFLVSFYNNEISEKSEIFDDQFSVERPDGSNFTLKIRSTKLEDSAMYFCASKPSTGSVEKLFFGSGTQLSVL.

The chain carries TRBV2 and TRBJ1-4; 10 bases are shared with TRBD1. The CDR3 has 18 amino acids. V was clipped by 6 bases and J by 5 bases; unmatched bases: 15. Looked up from germline, CDR1 is SNHLY and CDR2 is FYNNEI. CDR3 protein: CASRPGQGTISGNEKLFF. CDR3 DNA: TGTGCCAGCAGGCCGGGACAGGGGACAATTTCGGGGAATGAAAAACTGTTTTTT.